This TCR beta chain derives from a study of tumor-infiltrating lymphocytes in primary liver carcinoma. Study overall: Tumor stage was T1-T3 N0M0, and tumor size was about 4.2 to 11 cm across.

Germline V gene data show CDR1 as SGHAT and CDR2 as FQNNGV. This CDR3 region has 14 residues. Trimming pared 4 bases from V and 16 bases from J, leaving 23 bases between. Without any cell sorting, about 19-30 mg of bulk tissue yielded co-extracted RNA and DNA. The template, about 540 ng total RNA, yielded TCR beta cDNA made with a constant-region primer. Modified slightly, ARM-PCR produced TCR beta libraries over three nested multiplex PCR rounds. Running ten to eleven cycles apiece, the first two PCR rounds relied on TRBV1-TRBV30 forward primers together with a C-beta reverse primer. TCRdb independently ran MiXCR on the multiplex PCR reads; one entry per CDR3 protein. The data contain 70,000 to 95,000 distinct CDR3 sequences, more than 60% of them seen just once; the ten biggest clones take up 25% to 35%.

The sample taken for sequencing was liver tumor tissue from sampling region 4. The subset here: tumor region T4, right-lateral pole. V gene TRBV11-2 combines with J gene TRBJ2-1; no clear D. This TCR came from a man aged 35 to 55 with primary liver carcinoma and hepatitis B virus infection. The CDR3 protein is CASSSAAAGNERFF. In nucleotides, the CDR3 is TGTGCCAGCAGCTCCGCTGCAGCCGGTAATGAGCGATTCTTC.